These 20 T cell receptor beta chains were sequenced from one sample in a study of blood T cell repertoires in COVID-19. TCRdb's copy holds only in-frame clones and misses some; the assay was immunoSEQ multiplex PCR. Found here are a few hundred thousand clones, 90% of them singletons; the top ten hold 2.1%. Sequenced material: peripheral blood. The receptors were sampled from a woman aged 60-75 years with COVID-19, enrolled during active disease.

The count of this clone is one. The chain employs TRBV7-8 and TRBJ1-2; TRBD1 is a possible D gene (5 bases). The CDR3 length is 12 residues. Deletions cut 8 bases from V and 0 bases from J, with 7 bases between. Germline CDR1 reads SGHVS; CDR2 reads FQNEAQ. The CDR3 DNA follows: TGTGCCAGCTGGGGCTCTAACTATGGCTACACCTTC. Protein product: CASWGSNYGYTF.

This chain links TRBV15 with TRBJ2-7; TRBD1 aligns across 12 bases. Trimming at V came to 0 bases and at J to 5 bases, leaving 2 bases not matched to a gene. Germline CDR1 is LNHNV and CDR2 is YYDKDF (reference sequence). The CDR3 runs to 15 residues. As DNA, the CDR3 is TGTGCCACCAGCAGAGAGGGACAGGGGGCGGACGAGCAGTACTTC. Translating it yields CATSREGQGADEQYF.

The chain joins TRBV5-1 to TRBJ2-7, with a weak D call TRBD1 (6 bases). The germline CDR1 and CDR2 sequences are SGHRS and YFSETQ. The CDR3 has 14 residues. Trimming took 3 bases from V and 1 from J, leaving 11 bases between them. In nucleotides, the CDR3 is TGCGCCAGCAGCTCAGAAAGGGGGTCCTACGAGCAGTACTTC. It specifies CASSSERGSYEQYF.

The chain employs TRBV5-4 and TRBJ2-7; 8 nucleotides line up with TRBD2. This CDR3 spans 15 amino acids. The V gene's germline CDR1 is SGHNT and CDR2 YYREEE (reference sequence). V lost 0 bases to trimming and J lost 2 bases; unmatched junction nucleotides: 4. As DNA, the CDR3 is TGTGCCAGCAGCTTGGTGCGCGGGGGGCCCTACGAGCAGTACTTC. Its translation is CASSLVRGGPYEQYF.

The chain employs TRBV12-3 or TRBV12-4 and TRBJ1-2; D ambiguous. This CDR3 is 13 amino acids long. Deletions cut 1 base from V and 4 bases from J, with 7 bases between. This CDR3 is CASSLGGFYGYTF. The DNA for the CDR3 is TGTGCCAGCAGTTTAGGCGGCTTCTATGGCTACACCTTC.

The chain uses TRBV10-3 and TRBJ1-4; possible D gene TRBD1, 6 bases. The V and J ends lost 8 bases and 11 bases respectively, with 18 bases between them. This CDR3 is 13 amino acids long. In germline, CDR1 is ENHRY, CDR2 SYGVKD. The CDR3 loop reads CAIADSTKGKLFF. The CDR3 nucleotides are TGTGCCATCGCGGACAGTACGAAAGGCAAACTGTTTTTT.

This clone was seen only once. The J gene is TRBJ2-7, the V gene TRBV5-4; D perhaps matches TRBD1 (6 bases). Trimming shortened V by 4 bases and J by 4 bases, and 15 bases separated the two germline ends. Germline CDR1 is SGHNT and CDR2 is YYREEE (reference sequence). The CDR3 length is 14 residues. The CDR3 bases are TGTGCCAGCAGCACGGACAGACGGGCTTACGAGCAGTACTTC. It specifies CASSTDRRAYEQYF.

The chain links TRBV18 to TRBJ1-2; 11 bases match TRBD1. Unmatched junction bases numbered 4, after V lost 6 bases and J lost 4 bases. There are 14 residues in the CDR3. The V gene's germline CDR1 is KGHSH and CDR2 LQKENI. The CDR3 DNA reads as TGTGCCAGCTCCCAAGGGACAGGGGGCTATGGCTACACCTTC. Its translation is CASSQGTGGYGYTF.

This chain uses TRBV6-5 with TRBJ1-5; 9 bases are shared with TRBD1. CDR3 size: 14 residues. CDR1 is MNHEY and CDR2 is SVGAGI in the germline V gene. After removal of 4 bases from V and 5 bases from J, the junction contained 3 bases not matched to a gene. The CDR3 coding sequence is TGTGCCAGCAGTTGGGGACAGGGCGATCAGCCCCAGCATTTT. Translation: CASSWGQGDQPQHF.

This chain joins TRBV9 and TRBJ1-1, with D possibly matching TRBD1 (5 bases). The CDR3 covers 14 residues. Germline V gives CDR1 SGDLS, CDR2 YYNGEE. Trimming stripped 0 bases from V and 4 bases from J, with 10 bases between. DNA for the CDR3: TGTGCCAGCAGCGTAGGGTCCGGGGGCACTGAAGCTTTCTTT. Its translation is CASSVGSGGTEAFF.

The chain combines TRBV30 with TRBJ1-2; 9 positions match TRBD1. This CDR3 region has 15 residues. The J segment lost 0 bases and the V segment lost 5 bases, leaving 7 bases of the junction unmatched. Germline CDR1 and CDR2: GTSNPN and SVGIG (reference sequence). Here the CDR3 reads CAWFLRDRANYGYTF. The CDR3 coding sequence is TGTGCCTGGTTCCTCCGGGACAGGGCTAACTATGGCTACACCTTC.

The chain carries TRBV19 and TRBJ2-1; possible D gene TRBD1, 5 bases. The CDR3 totals 15 residues. The V gene lost 4 bases and the J gene lost 2 bases, with 12 bases spanning the gap. The germline gives CDR1 LNHDA, CDR2 SQIVND (reference sequence). The CDR3 DNA reads TGTGCCAGTAGTACCAACAGGCGCCCCTACAATGAGCAGTTCTTC. It yields the protein CASSTNRRPYNEQFF.

This clone was picked up a small number of times. The J gene is TRBJ1-1, the V gene TRBV5-5; no reliable D call. Germline assignment: CDR1 SGHKS and CDR2 YYEKEE (reference sequence). V shed 1 base and J shed 2 bases, with 9 bases lying between them. The CDR3 sequence is 14 residues long. The CDR3 loop reads CASSLRQVNTEAFF. The CDR3 DNA follows: TGTGCCAGCAGCTTGAGGCAGGTTAACACTGAAGCTTTCTTT. Using reference TRBV5-5 and TRBJ1-1 for the parts outside the CDR3, the full variable domain is DAGVTQSPTHLIKTRGQQVTLRCSPISGHKSVSWYQQVLGQGPQFIFQYYEKEERGRGNFPDRFSARQFPNYSSELNVNALLLGDSALYLCASSLRQVNTEAFFGQGTRLTVV.

This chain uses TRBV10-2 with TRBJ1-1; 7 positions agree with TRBD1. Germline V CDR1 and CDR2: WSHSY, SAAADI. V shed 6 bases, J shed 3 bases, and the junction held 10 bases outside the gene matches. The CDR3 sequence is 15 residues long. Written as DNA, the CDR3 is TGCGCCAGCAGAAGGGGGCGTTTTATGGACACTGAAGCTTTCTTT. Protein: CASRRGRFMDTEAFF.

This clone has just one count. The rearrangement links TRBV7-8 to TRBJ1-5; 7 nucleotides line up with TRBD1. The V segment lost 2 bases and the J segment 3 bases; nucleotides outside the gene matches: 7. The germline CDR1 and CDR2 sequences are SGHVS and FQNEAQ. The CDR3 covers 16 residues. The CDR3 is CASSLSRDRDNQPQHF. The CDR3 coding sequence is TGTGCCAGCAGCTTAAGTCGAGACAGGGACAATCAGCCCCAGCATTTT.

V is TRBV7-2 and J is TRBJ2-1, with 9 positions matching TRBD1. This CDR3 spans 15 amino acids. Germline CDR1 is SGHTA and CDR2 is FQGNSA. With V trimmed by 4 bases and J by 8 bases, 9 bases remained unmatched. The CDR3 nucleotides read TGTGCCAGCAGCTCGTCCGGGACAGGGACCGATGAGCAGTTCTTC. Protein product: CASSSSGTGTDEQFF.

V gene TRBV6-2 or TRBV6-3 combines with J gene TRBJ2-3, with TRBD2 matching over 9 bases. Germline loops: CDR1 MNHEY, CDR2 SVGEGT. The trim removed 2 bases at V and 4 bases at J, leaving 7 bases unmatched. This CDR3 comprises 16 residues. CDR3 DNA: TGTGCCAGCAGTTACCCCGACCTAGCGGGGCCAGATACGCAGTATTTT. This encodes CASSYPDLAGPDTQYF.

The CDR3 bases are TGCAGTGCCGCGGCGGGGGACAGGGGGTTCTTC. It specifies CSAAAGDRGFF. V and J are TRBV20-1 and TRBJ2-1; 10 bases are a match to TRBD1. From germline, CDR1 is DFQATT and CDR2 SNEGSKA (reference sequence). The CDR3 covers 11 residues. V lost 6 bases, J lost 15 bases, and 8 bases stayed unmatched.

This clone occurred once. The V and J genes are TRBV5-1 and TRBJ1-1; 7 bases agree with TRBD1. CDR1 is SGHRS and CDR2 is YFSETQ in the germline V gene. Trimming took 3 bases from V and 1 from J; bases not matched to a gene: 3. The CDR3 loop spans 14 amino acids. The CDR3 DNA follows: TGCGCCAGCAGCTACGGGACAGCGAACACTGAAGCTTTCTTT. Translated: CASSYGTANTEAFF. The full variable domain, with the rest looked up from reference TRBV5-1 and TRBJ1-1, is KAGVTQTPRYLIKTRGQQVTLSCSPISGHRSVSWYQQTPGQGLQFLFEYFSETQRNKGNFPGRFSGRQFSNSRSEMNVSTLELGDSALYLCASSYGTANTEAFFGQGTRLTVV.

The J gene is TRBJ1-1, the V gene TRBV20-1; no definite D call. The CDR3 extends over 11 amino acids. Germline V CDR1 and CDR2: DFQATT, SNEGSKA (reference sequence). Trimming stripped 6 bases from V and 5 bases from J, with 10 bases between. CDR3 protein: CSAQEVTEAFF. CDR3 nucleotide sequence: TGCAGTGCCCAGGAGGTTACTGAAGCTTTCTTT.